A single sample gave rise to the 22 T cell receptor beta chains below, sequenced in a study of blood T cell repertoires in COVID-19. TCRdb's table, derived via immunoSEQ multiplex PCR, lists solely in-frame clones and lacks some. The sample holds a few hundred thousand clones; roughly 86% are singletons and the top ten take 1.6%. Sequencing was performed on peripheral blood. These receptors were taken from a woman aged 45-60 years with acute or convalescent COVID-19.

This chain uses TRBV7-2 with TRBJ1-1, with 9 bases fitting TRBD1. This CDR3 has 15 residues. Germline trimming cut 4 bases from V and 8 bases from J; bases unmatched to any gene: 11. The V gene's germline CDR1 is SGHTA and CDR2 FQGNSA. The CDR3 loop reads CASSWDRATRGEAFF. The CDR3 DNA sequence: TGTGCCAGCAGCTGGGACAGGGCCACTCGTGGCGAAGCTTTCTTT.

Only one count was recorded for this clone. J is TRBJ2-1 and V is TRBV3-1 (or the pseudogene TRBV3-2), with 9 bases that match TRBD2. CDR1 and CDR2 (germline): LGHDT, YNNKEL (reference sequence). V was clipped by 0 bases and J by 9 bases; unmatched bases: 6. The CDR3 runs to 15 residues. The CDR3 reads CASSQDGGLASEQFF. CDR3 DNA: TGTGCCAGCAGCCAAGATGGGGGACTAGCAAGTGAGCAGTTCTTC.

V is TRBV5-1 and J is TRBJ2-5; TRBD1 matches at 9 bases. The V gene's germline CDR1 is SGHRS and CDR2 YFSETQ. This CDR3 is built from 16 residues. Unmatched junction bases numbered 8, after V lost 0 bases and J lost 5 bases. The CDR3 nucleotides are TGCGCCAGCAGCTTGGCCCCGACAGGGGGGTTGGAGACCCAGTACTTC. It codes for CASSLAPTGGLETQYF.

The V and J genes are TRBV3-1 (or the pseudogene TRBV3-2) and TRBJ2-3, with 9 bases that match TRBD2. V lost 3 bases and J lost 6; bases outside the gene matches: 13. The germline V gene has CDR1 LGHDT and CDR2 YNNKEL (reference sequence). The CDR3 has 17 residues. The CDR3 DNA reads as TGTGCCAGCAGCCACACGGGGGCGGGAGGGCCGCGGGATACGCAGTATTTT. It specifies CASSHTGAGGPRDTQYF.

This chain joins TRBV29-1 and TRBJ2-7; 7 nucleotides match TRBD2. Trimming took 4 bases from V and 2 from J; bases not matched to a gene: 5. In germline, CDR1 is SQVTM, CDR2 ANQGSEA. CDR3 size: 13 residues. CDR3 protein: CSVVGGGPYEQYF. The CDR3 bases are TGCAGCGTTGTGGGGGGGGGTCCCTACGAGCAGTACTTC.

This clone appeared once. The same CDR3 is also encoded by other DNA sequences in this sample. This sequence joins TRBV9 and TRBJ2-3, with 12 bases matching TRBD2. CDR3 length equals 16 residues. V was clipped by 2 bases and J by 2 bases; unmatched bases: 3. The germline V gene encodes CDR1 SGDLS and CDR2 YYNGEE. CDR3: CASSVGLAGFTDTQYF. CDR3 nucleotides: TGTGCCAGCAGCGTGGGACTAGCGGGTTTCACAGATACGCAGTATTTT.

The rearrangement joins TRBV29-1 to TRBJ2-5; 7 bases agree with TRBD2. This CDR3 is 14 amino acids long. Per germline, CDR1 SQVTM and CDR2 ANQGSEA. V lost 4 bases to trimming and J lost 4 bases; unmatched junction nucleotides: 9. CDR3 sequence: CSVVRRRESETQYF. The CDR3 DNA is TGCAGCGTTGTCCGGCGGCGGGAGTCAGAGACCCAGTACTTC.

This rearrangement joins TRBV7-9 to TRBJ2-7; 7 nucleotides align to TRBD1. Germline assignment: CDR1 SEHNR and CDR2 FQNEAQ (reference sequence). The CDR3 is 14 residues long. The trim removed 3 bases at V and 3 bases at J, leaving 5 bases unmatched. CDR3 amino acids: CASSFMGQNYEQYF. The CDR3 nucleotides read TGTGCCAGCAGCTTTATGGGACAGAACTACGAGCAGTACTTC.

The chain carries TRBV9 and TRBJ1-2; 11 bases agree with TRBD1. Germline assignment: CDR1 SGDLS and CDR2 YYNGEE. CDR3 length equals 15 residues. V lost 4 bases and J lost 8; bases outside the gene matches: 10. CDR3 in amino acids: CASSPRPDRGQGYTF. The CDR3 nucleotides read TGTGCCAGCAGCCCTCGGCCGGACAGGGGGCAGGGCTACACCTTC.

The chain is built from TRBV9 and TRBJ2-1, with 8 positions matching TRBD1. The V gene's germline CDR1 is SGDLS and CDR2 YYNGEE. The V segment lost 4 bases and the J segment 7 bases; nucleotides outside the gene matches: 10. This CDR3 has 15 amino acids. The CDR3: CASSPSGRQGNEQFF. The CDR3 DNA sequence: TGTGCCAGCAGCCCATCGGGGAGACAGGGGAATGAGCAGTTCTTC.

In its sample, this clone was seen a few times. This sequence joins TRBV9 and TRBJ2-3, with 8 bases fitting TRBD2. In germline, CDR1 is SGDLS, CDR2 YYNGEE. This CDR3 spans 14 amino acids. J was trimmed by 8 bases and V by 0 bases; bases with no gene match: 5. The CDR3 nucleotides are TGTGCCAGCAGCGTAGAAGCGGGAGTTGGTACGCAGTATTTT. It encodes CASSVEAGVGTQYF.

V and J are TRBV7-9 and TRBJ2-3; 7 nucleotides line up with TRBD2. The CDR3 is made up of 13 amino acids. The trim removed 5 bases at V and 10 bases at J, leaving 9 bases unmatched. Germline assignment: CDR1 SEHNR and CDR2 FQNEAQ (reference sequence). The CDR3 region has the DNA TGTGCCAGCAGCGGGGAGGGGAGGGAATCGCAGTATTTT. As protein: CASSGEGRESQYF. Filled out from reference TRBV7-9 and TRBJ2-3, the complete variable domain reads DTGVSQNPRHKITKRGQNVTFRCDPISEHNRLYWYRQTLGQGPEFLTYFQNEAQLEKSRLLSDRFSAERPKGSFSTLEIQRTEQGDSAMYLCASSGEGRESQYFGPGTRLTVL.

This CDR3 reads CASSWGLAGEETQYF. CDR3 sequence (DNA): TGTGCCAGCAGTTGGGGACTAGCGGGAGAAGAGACCCAGTACTTC. The genes are TRBV2 and TRBJ2-5; 14 bases match TRBD2. Germline V CDR1 and CDR2: SNHLY, FYNNEI. The CDR3 loop spans 15 amino acids. Losses at the gene ends were 5 bases for V and 3 bases for J; bases not matched to a gene: 2. Based on the CDR3 plus reference TRBV2 and TRBJ2-5, the full variable domain is EPEVTQTPSHQVTQMGQEVILRCVPISNHLYFYWYRQILGQKVEFLVSFYNNEISEKSEIFDDQFSVERPDGSNFTLKIRSTKLEDSAMYFCASSWGLAGEETQYFGPGTRLLVL.

This rearrangement joins TRBV2 to TRBJ2-5, with D maybe TRBD1 (5 bases). CDR3 length: 13 amino acids. V lost 6 bases, J lost 1 base, and 9 bases lay in between. From germline, CDR1 is SNHLY and CDR2 FYNNEI. CDR3 protein: CASRRQLQETQYF. Written as DNA, the CDR3 is TGTGCCAGCAGAAGACAGCTCCAAGAGACCCAGTACTTC.

This rearrangement joins TRBV9 to TRBJ1-1; 7 bases are a match to TRBD1. Germline lookup yields CDR1 SGDLS and CDR2 YYNGEE. The V and J ends lost 0 bases and 3 bases, in that order; junction bases with no gene match: 5. The CDR3 has 15 amino acids. The CDR3 is CASSVEDRVYTEAFF. The CDR3 DNA sequence: TGTGCCAGCAGCGTAGAAGACAGGGTTTACACTGAAGCTTTCTTT.

The rearrangement links TRBV27 to TRBJ2-7, with TRBD1 as a possible D gene (5 bases). Deletions cut 1 base from V and 0 bases from J, with 7 bases between. Per the germline V gene, CDR1 is MNHEY and CDR2 is SMNVEV (reference sequence). The CDR3 has 14 amino acids. The CDR3 DNA follows: TGTGCCAGCAGTTTATGGCAGGGCTCCTACGAGCAGTACTTC. Translation: CASSLWQGSYEQYF.

This chain joins TRBV27 and TRBJ2-7; 9 bases are a match to TRBD1. Germline V lookup: CDR1 MNHEY, CDR2 SMNVEV (reference sequence). Germline trimming cut 5 bases from V and 3 bases from J; bases unmatched to any gene: 8. The CDR3 runs to 15 residues. CDR3 bases: TGTGCCAGCAGTATTTCCTCGACAGGGGGCTACGAGCAGTACTTC. Residues: CASSISSTGGYEQYF.

The J gene is TRBJ2-7, the V gene TRBV5-4; D possibly corresponds to TRBD2 (5 bases). This CDR3 contains 13 residues. The ends were cut back, 0 bases at V and 5 bases at J, with 9 bases in the middle. Germline assignment: CDR1 SGHNT and CDR2 YYREEE (reference sequence). CDR3 bases: TGTGCCAGCAGCTTGGGCGTGGAGGACGAGCAGTACTTC. Its translation is CASSLGVEDEQYF.

The rearrangement joins TRBV6-2 or TRBV6-3 to TRBJ1-2; possibly TRBD1 for D (6 bases). In germline, CDR1 is MNHEY, CDR2 SVGEGT. This CDR3 is 14 amino acids long. V shed 6 bases and J shed 2 bases, with 13 bases lying between them. In DNA, the CDR3 is TGTGCCAGCAGCCCGCCGACAGGCAACTATGGCTACACCTTC. Translated, it gives CASSPPTGNYGYTF.

This chain connects TRBV11-3 to TRBJ2-1; possible D gene TRBD2, 5 bases. The ends were cut back, 1 base at V and 9 bases at J, with 13 bases in the middle. The CDR3 has 14 amino acids. The germline gives CDR1 SGHNT, CDR2 YENEEA. CDR3 residues: CASSLVGGPSEQFF. For the CDR3, the DNA is TGTGCCAGCAGCTTAGTAGGCGGGCCTAGTGAGCAGTTCTTC.

This clone was recorded only once. V is TRBV7-2 and J is TRBJ2-1, with 9 bases lining up with TRBD2. The germline V gene encodes CDR1 SGHTA and CDR2 FQGNSA. The CDR3 has 17 residues. V was clipped by 5 bases and J by 3 bases; unmatched bases: 11. CDR3 protein: CASSRPLSGSNYNEQFF. The DNA of the CDR3 is TGTGCCAGCAGCCGCCCCCTTAGCGGGAGTAACTACAATGAGCAGTTCTTC.

CDR3 DNA: TGTGCCAGCGGGGAAGATGAAGCGGGTATAAACACCGGGGAGCTGTTTTTT. Translated, it gives CASGEDEAGINTGELFF. The V call is TRBV6-4, the J call TRBJ2-2; the D gene is possibly TRBD2 (6 bases). Trimming took off 8 bases at V and 2 bases at J, with 21 bases between the two ends. This CDR3 is 17 amino acids long. CDR1 MRHNA and CDR2 SNTAGT come from the germline V gene.